These 14 T cell receptor beta chains were all obtained from the same sample, sequenced in a study of cytomegalovirus exposure and HLA in healthy donors. PCR was performed using 60 Vbeta and 13 Jbeta primers. This table comes from immunoSEQ multiplex PCR, and its TCRdb copy is limited to in-frame clones, with some not included. This sample has about 200,000 clones, with 79% found just once. Material: PBMCs. The receptors stem from a girl aged 5 to 17 in good health and CMV-seropositive.

The chain has TRBV6-5 and TRBJ1-1; D unresolved. Trimming shortened V by 0 bases and J by 0 bases, and 8 bases separated the two germline ends. The CDR3 totals 15 residues. The germline V gene has CDR1 MNHEY and CDR2 SVGAGI. In DNA form, the CDR3 reads TGTGCCAGCAGTTACTCGATAGTGTTGAACACTGAAGCTTTCTTT. Amino acids: CASSYSIVLNTEAFF.

The chain is built from TRBV9 and TRBJ1-4, with 8 bases aligning to TRBD1. CDR1 SGDLS and CDR2 YYNGEE come from the germline V gene. V shed 0 bases, J shed 6 bases, and the junction held 10 bases outside the gene matches. The CDR3 totals 17 residues. CDR3 in amino acids: CASSVVPIGQGYEKLFF. The CDR3 DNA reads TGTGCCAGCAGCGTAGTCCCCATAGGACAGGGATATGAAAAACTGTTTTTT.

The rearrangement uses TRBV10-3 and TRBJ1-1; D is uncertain. V lost 3 bases and J 0 bases, leaving 5 bases between the germline ends. CDR1 is ENHRY, CDR2 SYGVKD, per germline. CDR3 length: 13 amino acids. The CDR3 here is CAISDILNTEAFF. For the CDR3, the DNA is TGTGCCATCAGTGATATTCTGAACACTGAAGCTTTCTTT.

The J gene is TRBJ2-7, the V gene TRBV4-2; 11 bases agree with TRBD2. This CDR3 has 20 amino acids. CDR1 LGHNA and CDR2 YNFKEQ come from the germline V gene. V lost 0 bases and J lost 2; bases outside the gene matches: 15. This CDR3 reads CASSQDPRLPSGGLPYEQYF. In DNA form, the CDR3 reads TGTGCCAGCAGCCAAGATCCGCGGTTACCTAGCGGGGGGCTGCCCTACGAGCAGTACTTC.

This rearrangement joins TRBV10-1 to TRBJ2-7; D unresolved. V was trimmed by 5 bases and J by 8 bases, leaving 7 bases between them. This CDR3 is 10 amino acids long. Looked up from germline, CDR1 is WNHNN and CDR2 is SYGVQD (reference sequence). CDR3 nucleotides: TGCGCCAGCAGTACAGACAAGCAGTACTTC. Translation gives CASSTDKQYF.

This sequence joins TRBV2 and TRBJ1-5, with D unclear. V lost 7 bases and J lost 5, with 9 bases in between. The CDR3 loop spans 12 amino acids. Germline-derived CDR1 and CDR2 are SNHLY and FYNNEI. The CDR3 DNA reads as TGTGCCAGCAATAGGGAGGATCAGCCCCAGCATTTT. Translation gives CASNREDQPQHF.

The chain recombines TRBV7-2 with TRBJ1-5; D uncertain. The CDR3 consists of 14 residues. Germline values: CDR1 SGHTA, CDR2 FQGNSA. Trimming removed 6 bases from V and 1 base from J, with 10 bases in between. The chain's CDR3 is CASSLRESNQPQHF. CDR3 coding DNA: TGTGCCAGCAGTCTCCGGGAGAGCAATCAGCCCCAGCATTTT. Full variable domain (missing parts from reference TRBV7-2 and TRBJ1-5): GAGVSQSPSNKVTEKGKDVELRCDPISGHTALYWYRQSLGQGLEFLIYFQGNSAPDKSGLPSDRFSAERTGGSVSTLTIQRTQQEDSAVYLCASSLRESNQPQHFGDGTRLSIL.

V gene TRBV5-1 combines with J gene TRBJ2-5, with D possibly matching TRBD1 (7 bases). The CDR3 is made up of 14 amino acids. The germline gives CDR1 SGHRS, CDR2 YFSETQ. V lost 4 bases to trimming and J lost 1 base, with 11 bases between them. DNA for the CDR3: TGCGCCAGCAGCGCGGGGACAGCCCAAGAGACCCAGTACTTC. Protein product: CASSAGTAQETQYF.

The J gene is TRBJ2-7, the V gene TRBV6-6; tentative D call: TRBD1 (6 bases). The CDR3 sequence is 15 residues long. Germline-derived CDR1 and CDR2 are MNHNY and SVGAGI (reference sequence). The V end was cut by 2 bases, the J end by 5 bases, with 16 bases between. This CDR3 reads CASSYRSGQYDEQYF. CDR3 nucleotide sequence: TGTGCCAGCAGTTACCGATCAGGACAGTACGACGAGCAGTACTTC.

The chain is built from TRBV19 and TRBJ1-1; D not certain. Per germline, CDR1 LNHDA and CDR2 SQIVND (reference sequence). There are 13 residues in the CDR3. The V end lost 1 base, the J end lost 7 bases, and 10 bases lay between the germline ends. The CDR3 loop reads CASSIGMIGEAFF. The CDR3 region has the DNA TGTGCCAGTAGTATAGGAATGATCGGTGAAGCTTTCTTT.

J is TRBJ2-2 and V is TRBV5-6; D uncertain. This CDR3 comprises 11 residues. V was shortened by 2 bases and J by 7 bases, with 3 bases between the two germline ends. Germline CDR1 SGHDT, CDR2 YYEEEE. Here the CDR3 reads CASSFNGELFF. CDR3 DNA sequence: TGTGCCAGCAGCTTCAACGGGGAGCTGTTTTTT.

The chain recombines TRBV30 with TRBJ1-6, with D perhaps TRBD1 (5 bases). Per germline, CDR1 GTSNPN and CDR2 SVGIG (reference sequence). The CDR3 has 15 amino acids. Trimming removed 3 bases at V and 8 bases at J, with 17 bases between. Written as DNA, the CDR3 is TGTGCCTGGAGACAAAATGGGGGGATCCATTCACCCCTCCACTTT. Its protein is CAWRQNGGIHSPLHF.

This chain joins TRBV2 and TRBJ1-6; no clear D. Germline CDR1 and CDR2: SNHLY and FYNNEI. Trimming removed 7 bases at V and 4 bases at J, with 11 bases between. The CDR3 spans 14 residues. CDR3 coding DNA: TGTGCCAGCACCCTTGACACTTATAATTCACCCCTCCACTTT. Residues: CASTLDTYNSPLHF.

This rearrangement joins TRBV9 to TRBJ2-5; D unclear. Per the germline V gene, CDR1 is SGDLS and CDR2 is YYNGEE. The CDR3 sequence is 14 residues long. V lost 0 bases to trimming and J lost 4 bases, with 10 bases between them. The CDR3 sequence is CASSVATTGETQYF. In DNA form, the CDR3 reads TGTGCCAGCAGCGTAGCTACAACGGGAGAGACCCAGTACTTC.